This record looks at one T cell receptor (beta chain) sequence and its context. Trimming took 6 bases from V and 6 from J, leaving 12 bases between them. The germline gives CDR1 SGHAT, CDR2 FQNNGV. The CDR3 loop spans 12 amino acids. The data belong to a study of OX40 agonist ivuxolimab in advanced cancers. Clones were sequenced by immunoSEQ multiplex PCR, and TCRdb holds only the in-frame ones, with some missing. The table lists 100,000 or so clones, about nine tenths of them singletons. The gene calls are TRBV11-2 and TRBJ2-7, with D tentatively TRBD1 (5 bases). This material consisted of CD4+ or CD8+ T cells sorted from blood, taken in a trial of the OX40 agonist ivuxolimab. The sequence derives from an adult with an advanced solid tumor such as melanoma, head and neck, liver or kidney cancer. DNA of the CDR3: TGTGCCAGCAGTCGGCGGCAGGGCGAGCAGTACTTC. Translation gives CASSRRQGEQYF.